This section outlines one T cell receptor (beta chain) sequence together with its context. CDR1 is SEHNR, CDR2 FQNEAQ, per germline (reference sequence). V was shortened by 5 bases and J by 4 bases, with 18 bases between the two germline ends. The CDR3 consists of 17 residues. This record comes from a study of blood T cells in healthy people across ages. A second PCR of roughly 6 to 12 cycles used a sample-barcoded 5' primer and a J-beta primer mix. TCRdb reprocessed the 5' RACE reads via MiXCR and lists one record per CDR3 protein. This repertoire shows some 1,000,000 distinct CDR3 sequences, roughly a quarter found once; its top ten account for approximately 0.7%. The sample also formed part of further work on T cells of mothers and their children. As that report states: Researchers put all of the extracted RNA into cDNA synthesis, using roughly 1.5 ug per 15 ul.

The sequencing input was blood. The gene calls are TRBV7-9 and TRBJ2-6; tentative D call: TRBD1 (5 bases). This TCR came from a girl aged 2-10 years in good health. The CDR3, as DNA: TGTGCCAGCAGCCCGCGGCTGAGTTCAGGGGGGGCCAACGTCCTGACTTTC. Protein: CASSPRLSSGGANVLTF.